A selection of T cell receptor beta chains follows, all from one sample in a study of liver allograft versus peripheral blood T cells. A single record per CDR3 protein comes from TCRdb applying MiXCR to the reads. This table holds 3,000 to 4,500 distinct CDR3 sequences, 16% found once. The receptor source for this set is a human patient who had a liver transplant. T cells may partly derive from the graft donor. CDR3s include the opening cysteine and the closing phenylalanine or tryptophan. The order of the fields is V gene, D gene, clone size, J gene, CDR3 DNA, CDR3 protein. A D gene is named only where the DNA matches it firmly. Rows give clone size only sometimes, using once, few, many, or a class for an expanded clone.

v_gene: TRBV19; d_gene: NA; abundance: medium-sized; j_gene: TRBJ1-1; CDR3nt: TGTGCCAGTAGTATCTCTTTTAGGGGGAACACTGAAGCTTTCTTT; CDR3aa: CASSISFRGNTEAFF
v_gene: TRBV20-1; d_gene: NA; abundance: NA; j_gene: TRBJ1-4; CDR3nt: TGCAGTGCCGGGGGGGGGGACCTAGGGGCAACTAATGAAAAACTGTTATTT; CDR3aa: CSAGGGDLGATNEKLLF
v_gene: TRBV7-2; d_gene: TRBD1; abundance: medium-sized; j_gene: TRBJ2-1; CDR3nt: TGTGCCAGCAGCCGGAGGGACAGGGGATCCCTCAATGAGCAGTTCTTC; CDR3aa: CASSRRDRGSLNEQFF
v_gene: TRBV7-2; d_gene: NA; abundance: large; j_gene: TRBJ1-4; CDR3nt: TGTGCCAGCAGCTTAGAAGTGAGCTCGTGGGATGAAAAACTGTTTTTT; CDR3aa: CASSLEVSSWDEKLFF
v_gene: TRBV27; d_gene: TRBD2; abundance: few; j_gene: TRBJ2-2; CDR3nt: TGTGCCAGCAGCATGTGGGAGCTAGCGGGAGGCACCGGGGAGCTGTTTTTT; CDR3aa: CASSMWELAGGTGELFF
v_gene: TRBV27; d_gene: NA; abundance: medium-sized; j_gene: TRBJ1-3; CDR3nt: TGTGCCAGCAGTTTAAGGGAGGGAACCACCATATATTTT; CDR3aa: CASSLREGTTIYF
v_gene: TRBV9; d_gene: NA; abundance: medium-sized; j_gene: TRBJ1-1; CDR3nt: TGTGCCAGCAGCGGACCGGACACCTACTCCACTGAAGCTTTCTTT; CDR3aa: CASSGPDTYSTEAFF
v_gene: TRBV18; d_gene: TRBD1; abundance: medium-sized; j_gene: TRBJ1-5; CDR3nt: TGTGCCAGCAGTCCGACAGGGCTTGATCAGCCCCAGCATTTT; CDR3aa: CASSPTGLDQPQHF
v_gene: TRBV15; d_gene: TRBD1; abundance: NA; j_gene: TRBJ1-2; CDR3nt: TGTGCCACCAGCACCGGGACAGGGGCCTATGGCTACACCTTC; CDR3aa: CATSTGTGAYGYTF
v_gene: TRBV24-1; d_gene: TRBD1; abundance: many; j_gene: TRBJ2-3; CDR3nt: TGTGCCACCAGTGACTCCGGGACAGGGGGCACAGATACGCAGTATTTT; CDR3aa: CATSDSGTGGTDTQYF
v_gene: TRBV19; d_gene: TRBD1; abundance: NA; j_gene: TRBJ1-3; CDR3nt: TGTGCCAGTACTGGACAGGGAGACTCTGGAAACACCATATATTTT; CDR3aa: CASTGQGDSGNTIYF
v_gene: TRBV6-6; d_gene: NA; abundance: many; j_gene: TRBJ2-5; CDR3nt: TGTGCCAGCACCTCATTTGGCGAAGAGACCCAGTACTTC; CDR3aa: CASTSFGEETQYF
v_gene: TRBV11-3; d_gene: NA; abundance: few; j_gene: TRBJ1-6; CDR3nt: TGTGCCAGCAGCTTAGGTCGGGAGGCAACGCCCCTCCACTTT; CDR3aa: CASSLGREATPLHF
v_gene: TRBV14; d_gene: TRBD2; abundance: NA; j_gene: TRBJ2-1; CDR3nt: TGTGCCAGCAGCCAGGGGGGGAGCGGGAGTCAGGGTGAGCAGTTCTTC; CDR3aa: CASSQGGSGSQGEQFF
v_gene: TRBV19; d_gene: TRBD1; abundance: NA; j_gene: TRBJ1-6; CDR3nt: TGTGCCAGTCTAGGGGGGGGACAGGGGAATTCACCCCTCCACTTT; CDR3aa: CASLGGGQGNSPLHF
v_gene: TRBV20-1; d_gene: NA; abundance: many; j_gene: TRBJ1-4; CDR3nt: TGCAGTGCTTGGGACCCTAATGAAAAACTGTTTTTT; CDR3aa: CSAWDPNEKLFF
v_gene: TRBV5-1; d_gene: NA; abundance: few; j_gene: TRBJ1-1; CDR3nt: TGCGCCAGCAGCTCGAACCCCGGGTTGGTGAACACTGAAGCTTTCTTT; CDR3aa: CASSSNPGLVNTEAFF
v_gene: TRBV5-6; d_gene: TRBD1; abundance: medium-sized; j_gene: TRBJ2-7; CDR3nt: TGTGCCAGCAGCTTGGGGCACTTGACAGGGGCCTACGAGCAGTACTTC; CDR3aa: CASSLGHLTGAYEQYF
v_gene: TRBV29-1; d_gene: NA; abundance: medium-sized; j_gene: TRBJ2-7; CDR3nt: TGCAGCGTTGGCCGCACGTTATACGAGCAGTACTTC; CDR3aa: CSVGRTLYEQYF
v_gene: TRBV6-5; d_gene: NA; abundance: medium-sized; j_gene: TRBJ1-4; CDR3nt: TGTGCCAGCACGGGGACCCCGGCGGGTGAAAAACTGTTTTTT; CDR3aa: CASTGTPAGEKLFF
v_gene: TRBV10-3; d_gene: NA; abundance: many; j_gene: TRBJ1-2; CDR3nt: TGTGCCATCAGGGTACAGGAAACTAGCTACACCTTC; CDR3aa: CAIRVQETSYTF
v_gene: TRBV12-3/TRBV12-4; d_gene: NA; abundance: medium-sized; j_gene: TRBJ1-3; CDR3nt: TGTGCCAGCAGGACTCAGGGAGGCAACACCATATATTTT; CDR3aa: CASRTQGGNTIYF
v_gene: TRBV11-2; d_gene: TRBD1; abundance: NA; j_gene: TRBJ1-1; CDR3nt: TGTGCCAGCAGCCCATTGACAGGGGTGGCTTTCTTT; CDR3aa: CASSPLTGVAFF
v_gene: TRBV7-2; d_gene: NA; abundance: many; j_gene: TRBJ2-7; CDR3nt: TGTGCCAGCAGCTTAATCTACGAGCAGTACTTC; CDR3aa: CASSLIYEQYF
v_gene: TRBV29-1; d_gene: NA; abundance: medium-sized; j_gene: TRBJ1-1; CDR3nt: TGCAGCGTGGAAGGGGGGGGTGCTTTCTTT; CDR3aa: CSVEGGGAFF
v_gene: TRBV5-4; d_gene: TRBD1; abundance: NA; j_gene: TRBJ1-1; CDR3nt: TGTGCCAGCAGCCCCCCGGGACAGGGGAACACTGAAGCTTTCTTT; CDR3aa: CASSPPGQGNTEAFF
v_gene: TRBV20-1; d_gene: TRBD1; abundance: few; j_gene: TRBJ1-2; CDR3nt: TGCAGTGCTAGCGACTCGGACAGGGGCTATGGCTACACCTTC; CDR3aa: CSASDSDRGYGYTF
v_gene: TRBV12-3/TRBV12-4; d_gene: NA; abundance: many; j_gene: TRBJ1-1; CDR3nt: TGTGCCAGCAGTCTACAGGTTTACACTGAAGCTTTCTTT; CDR3aa: CASSLQVYTEAFF
v_gene: TRBV6-6; d_gene: NA; abundance: medium-sized; j_gene: TRBJ2-7; CDR3nt: TGTGCCAGCAGTCGGGCGGGTGAGGAGCAGTACTTC; CDR3aa: CASSRAGEEQYF
v_gene: TRBV18; d_gene: TRBD1; abundance: medium-sized; j_gene: TRBJ1-1; CDR3nt: TGTGCCAGCTCACCACGGACAGGGAACACTGAAGCTTTCTTT; CDR3aa: CASSPRTGNTEAFF
v_gene: TRBV6-1; d_gene: TRBD1; abundance: NA; j_gene: TRBJ2-7; CDR3nt: TGTGCCAGCAGTGAAATACAGGGGGCAAAATACGAGCAGTACTTC; CDR3aa: CASSEIQGAKYEQYF
v_gene: TRBV6-6; d_gene: NA; abundance: medium-sized; j_gene: TRBJ1-2; CDR3nt: TGTGCCAGCATAGGTGAACGTCCTGTCTATGGCTACACCTTC; CDR3aa: CASIGERPVYGYTF
v_gene: TRBV7-9; d_gene: NA; abundance: medium-sized; j_gene: TRBJ1-6; CDR3nt: TGTGCCAGCAGCTTAGACAGTGCCTACTCACCCCTCCACTTT; CDR3aa: CASSLDSAYSPLHF
v_gene: TRBV10-2; d_gene: NA; abundance: few; j_gene: TRBJ1-2; CDR3nt: TGCGCCAGCACCCAAAGGGGGGACAAGGGTCCAGGCTACACCTTC; CDR3aa: CASTQRGDKGPGYTF
v_gene: TRBV19; d_gene: NA; abundance: medium-sized; j_gene: TRBJ2-3; CDR3nt: TGTGCCAGTATGGGGGGAAACCCAAGGGATACGCAGTATTTT; CDR3aa: CASMGGNPRDTQYF
v_gene: TRBV5-1; d_gene: NA; abundance: medium-sized; j_gene: TRBJ1-2; CDR3nt: TGCGCCAGCAGCTTGGGTTATGGTGTAGACTATGGCTACACCTTC; CDR3aa: CASSLGYGVDYGYTF
v_gene: TRBV7-2; d_gene: NA; abundance: medium-sized; j_gene: TRBJ1-6; CDR3nt: TGTGCCAGCAGCTCAGAGGGGACGGATAATTCACCCCTCCACTTT; CDR3aa: CASSSEGTDNSPLHF
v_gene: TRBV14; d_gene: NA; abundance: medium-sized; j_gene: TRBJ1-6; CDR3nt: TGTGCCAGCAGCCAAGAAGGCAGTGGTAATTCACCCCTCCACTTT; CDR3aa: CASSQEGSGNSPLHF
v_gene: TRBV12-3/TRBV12-4; d_gene: NA; abundance: NA; j_gene: TRBJ2-7; CDR3nt: TGTGCCAGCACCTATGGGGGGTCCTCCTACGAGCAGTACTTC; CDR3aa: CASTYGGSSYEQYF
v_gene: TRBV11-1; d_gene: NA; abundance: many; j_gene: TRBJ1-1; CDR3nt: TGTGCCAGCAGCTCCCCCGGAGGGGGGAACACTGAAGCTTTCTTT; CDR3aa: CASSSPGGGNTEAFF
v_gene: TRBV10-3; d_gene: TRBD1; abundance: medium-sized; j_gene: TRBJ1-6; CDR3nt: TGTGCCATCAGTGTGGCACAGGGGGGGGATTCACCCCTCCACTTT; CDR3aa: CAISVAQGGDSPLHF
v_gene: TRBV7-2; d_gene: NA; abundance: medium-sized; j_gene: TRBJ1-1; CDR3nt: TGTGCCAGCAGCCCCGAAGCTGGGGTCACTGAAGCTTTCTTT; CDR3aa: CASSPEAGVTEAFF
v_gene: TRBV10-2; d_gene: TRBD2; abundance: many; j_gene: TRBJ2-5; CDR3nt: TGCGCCAGCAGTCTAGGTTCTAGCGGAGGAGGGGAGACCCAGTACTTC; CDR3aa: CASSLGSSGGGETQYF
v_gene: TRBV7-2; d_gene: NA; abundance: medium-sized; j_gene: TRBJ1-4; CDR3nt: TGTGCCAGCAGCTTACAGCCGGGGAGAAATGAAAAACTGTTTTTT; CDR3aa: CASSLQPGRNEKLFF
v_gene: TRBV7-9; d_gene: NA; abundance: medium-sized; j_gene: TRBJ1-6; CDR3nt: TGTGCCGGGGGGGATAATTCACCCCTCCACTTT; CDR3aa: CAGGDNSPLHF
v_gene: TRBV20-1; d_gene: NA; abundance: NA; j_gene: TRBJ1-3; CDR3nt: TGCAGTGCTACCTCGGGAAACACCATATATTTT; CDR3aa: CSATSGNTIYF
v_gene: TRBV13; d_gene: NA; abundance: medium-sized; j_gene: TRBJ1-3; CDR3nt: TGTGCCAGCAGCCCAAGGACCAGGGACCTACTTTTT; CDR3aa: CASSPRTRDLLF
v_gene: TRBV14; d_gene: TRBD1; abundance: NA; j_gene: TRBJ2-5; CDR3nt: TGTGCCAGCAGCCCCCGTGCAGGGGGTAGGGAGACCCAGTACTTC; CDR3aa: CASSPRAGGRETQYF
v_gene: TRBV12-3/TRBV12-4; d_gene: TRBD1; abundance: few; j_gene: TRBJ2-3; CDR3nt: TGTGCCAGCAGTTGGGACAGGAACGCAGATACGCAGTATTTT; CDR3aa: CASSWDRNADTQYF
v_gene: TRBV6-5; d_gene: TRBD1; abundance: medium-sized; j_gene: TRBJ1-6; CDR3nt: TGTGCCAGCAGTTCCGGGACCGGGACAGGGCGGTCACCCCTCCACTTT; CDR3aa: CASSSGTGTGRSPLHF
v_gene: TRBV9; d_gene: NA; abundance: medium-sized; j_gene: TRBJ1-3; CDR3nt: TGTGCCAGCAGCGTAGACAGGGCGTCCTCTGGAAACACCATATATTTT; CDR3aa: CASSVDRASSGNTIYF
v_gene: TRBV24-1; d_gene: NA; abundance: few; j_gene: TRBJ2-5; CDR3nt: TGTGCCACCAGTGACCCCCCTCAAGAGACCCAGTACTTC; CDR3aa: CATSDPPQETQYF
v_gene: TRBV2; d_gene: NA; abundance: NA; j_gene: TRBJ2-1; CDR3nt: TGTGCCAGCAGTGGCCCCGTAGGCGGGGTCTACAATGAGCAGTTCTTC; CDR3aa: CASSGPVGGVYNEQFF